The rows below give T cell receptor beta chains drawn from one sample of a study of T-cell memory formation after mild COVID-19. TCRdb reanalysed the 5' RACE reads using MiXCR and keeps one entry per CDR3 protein. The sample gives about 100,000 distinct CDR3 sequences, 8.5% to 14% of which show up once; about 40% is in the top ten. Sequencing used PBMCs or a T cell subset sorted from them (not recorded which). All receptors derive from a man aged 18 to 30 who had mild COVID-19 (a few samples of this study predate the infection). Cell type and time point are not known. Each CDR3 is given with its conserved first and last residue. The order of the fields is V gene, J gene, clone size, D gene, CDR3 protein, CDR3 DNA. A D gene is named only where the DNA matches it firmly. Some rows have no size entry. The others give once, few or many, or a class for an expanded clone.

>TRBV20-1|TRBJ2-7|NA|NA
CSASLGGYEQYF
TGCAGTGCTAGTCTCGGGGGCTACGAGCAGTACTTC
>TRBV27|TRBJ1-6|NA|NA
CASRTGLPNSPLHF
TGTGCCAGCAGGACCGGACTCCCGAATTCACCCCTCCACTTT
>TRBV20-1|TRBJ1-6|many|TRBD1
CSARDDREASPLHF
TGCAGTGCTAGAGATGACAGGGAGGCTTCACCCCTCCACTTT
>TRBV6-2/TRBV6-3|TRBJ2-7|few|NA
CASSPRTPSYEQYF
TGTGCCAGCAGTCCCCGGACACCTTCCTACGAGCAGTACTTC
>TRBV29-1|TRBJ2-1|NA|NA
CSGAGTAGYNGQFF
TGCAGCGGAGCCGGTACTGCAGGATACAATGGGCAGTTCTTC
>TRBV4-1|TRBJ2-2|few|TRBD1
CASSQGDAGTGNTGELFF
TGCGCCAGCAGCCAAGGAGATGCCGGGACAGGGAACACCGGGGAGCTGTTTTTT
>TRBV7-9|TRBJ1-1|NA|NA
CASSLITNTEAFF
TGTGCCAGCAGCTTAATCACCAACACTGAAGCTTTCTTT
>TRBV5-1|TRBJ1-1|few|TRBD1
CASSFRRTGDTEAFF
TGCGCCAGCAGCTTTAGAAGGACAGGGGATACTGAAGCTTTCTTT
>TRBV29-1|TRBJ2-1|few|NA
CSVRQYNEQFF
TGCAGCGTTCGACAGTACAATGAGCAGTTCTTC
>TRBV4-1|TRBJ2-1|NA|TRBD2
CASSQDPSGGVNEQFF
TGCGCCAGCAGCCAAGATCCTAGCGGGGGGGTCAATGAGCAGTTCTTC
>TRBV6-2/TRBV6-3|TRBJ1-1|NA|NA
CASSYAVATEAFF
TGTGCCAGCAGTTACGCCGTCGCGACTGAAGCTTTCTTT
>TRBV12-3/TRBV12-4|TRBJ2-3|NA|TRBD2
CASSLAGRGPSTDTQYF
TGTGCCAGCAGTTTAGCGGGGAGGGGTCCTAGCACAGATACGCAGTATTTT
>TRBV7-9|TRBJ2-5|many|NA
CASSLGRARKETQYF
TGTGCCAGCAGCTTAGGTCGGGCTAGGAAAGAGACCCAGTACTTC
>TRBV6-2/TRBV6-3|TRBJ2-1|few|NA
CASTLLIWGDEQFF
TGTGCCAGCACCCTCTTGATATGGGGGGATGAGCAGTTCTTC
>TRBV4-1|TRBJ2-2|medium-sized|NA
CASSQDSGGAGELFF
TGCGCCAGCAGCCAAGACAGTGGTGGGGCCGGGGAGCTGTTTTTT
>TRBV2|TRBJ2-3|few|NA
CASSDGGSDTQYF
TGTGCCAGCAGTGACGGAGGGTCAGATACGCAGTATTTT
>TRBV3-1|TRBJ2-3|few|NA
CASSHTGASTDTQYF
TGTGCCAGCAGCCATACGGGGGCTAGCACAGATACGCAGTATTTT
>TRBV4-3|TRBJ2-2|few|NA
CASSQDHLAGANTGELFF
TGCGCCAGCAGCCAAGATCACCTCGCAGGGGCGAACACCGGGGAGCTGTTTTTT
>TRBV7-9|TRBJ1-6|NA|TRBD1
CASSLPGTGNNSPLHF
TGTGCCAGCAGCCTTCCCGGGACAGGGAATAATTCACCCCTCCACTTT
>TRBV6-5|TRBJ2-7|NA|NA
CASSYGIQGVREQYF
TGTGCCAGCAGTTACGGTATACAGGGCGTGAGGGAGCAGTACTTC
>TRBV24-1|TRBJ2-1|many|TRBD2
CATSDPQRDSYNEQFF
TGTGCCACCAGTGATCCCCAGCGGGATTCCTACAATGAGCAGTTCTTC
>TRBV10-2|TRBJ2-3|NA|NA
CASSTEQADTQYF
TGCGCCAGCAGTACAGAACAGGCAGATACGCAGTATTTT
>TRBV7-6|TRBJ2-3|many|NA
CASSTSGGPSTDTQYF
TGTGCCAGCAGCACCTCCGGGGGGCCCTCCACAGATACGCAGTATTTT
>TRBV27|TRBJ1-1|NA|NA
CASSRGANTEAFF
TGTGCCAGCAGTAGGGGGGCGAACACTGAAGCTTTCTTT
>TRBV12-3/TRBV12-4|TRBJ2-1|few|NA
CASSFGTEQFF
TGTGCCAGCAGTTTCGGCACTGAGCAGTTCTTC
>TRBV7-9|TRBJ2-7|NA|TRBD1
CASSPGTGESYEQYF
TGTGCCAGCAGCCCCGGGACAGGGGAATCCTACGAGCAGTACTTC
>TRBV7-9|TRBJ1-5|few|NA
CASSLAGVGDQPQHF
TGTGCCAGCAGCTTAGCCGGGGTAGGCGATCAGCCCCAGCATTTT
>TRBV27|TRBJ2-3|NA|TRBD1
CASRSQGRSDTQYF
TGTGCCAGCAGGTCACAGGGGCGTTCAGATACGCAGTATTTT
>TRBV20-1|TRBJ1-2|NA|NA
CSARFMAGRNYGYTF
TGCAGTGCTAGATTTATGGCAGGGAGGAACTATGGCTACACCTTC
>TRBV4-1|TRBJ2-1|many|TRBD2
CASSQDGAGGYNEQFF
TGCGCCAGCAGCCAAGACGGAGCGGGGGGTTACAATGAGCAGTTCTTC
>TRBV6-5|TRBJ1-5|NA|TRBD1
CASSYSYTRDRGINQPQHF
TGTGCCAGCAGTTACTCATATACCCGGGACAGGGGAATCAATCAGCCCCAGCATTTT
>TRBV9|TRBJ2-2|NA|NA
CASSVVGAAAGANTGELFF
TGTGCCAGCAGCGTAGTAGGAGCCGCTGCGGGTGCGAACACCGGGGAGCTGTTTTTT
>TRBV9|TRBJ2-1|few|NA
CASSVSRSEQFF
TGTGCCAGCAGCGTCAGCCGGAGCGAGCAGTTCTTC
>TRBV6-5|TRBJ1-6|NA|NA
CASSYTMGNSPLHF
TGTGCCAGCAGTTATACAATGGGCAATTCACCCCTCCACTTT
>TRBV13|TRBJ2-1|NA|TRBD1
CASSPQGALENEQFF
TGTGCCAGCAGCCCTCAGGGGGCTCTCGAGAATGAGCAGTTCTTC
>TRBV20-1|TRBJ1-2|NA|NA
CSAGDMSGDYGYTF
TGCAGTGCTGGGGACATGAGCGGCGACTATGGCTACACCTTC
>TRBV7-9|TRBJ1-1|few|TRBD1
CASSLAGTGWAEAFF
TGTGCCAGCAGCTTAGCCGGGACAGGGTGGGCTGAAGCTTTCTTT
>TRBV7-9|TRBJ1-1|few|NA
CASSLEGLGFAEAFF
TGTGCCAGCAGCTTAGAGGGCTTGGGTTTCGCTGAAGCTTTCTTT